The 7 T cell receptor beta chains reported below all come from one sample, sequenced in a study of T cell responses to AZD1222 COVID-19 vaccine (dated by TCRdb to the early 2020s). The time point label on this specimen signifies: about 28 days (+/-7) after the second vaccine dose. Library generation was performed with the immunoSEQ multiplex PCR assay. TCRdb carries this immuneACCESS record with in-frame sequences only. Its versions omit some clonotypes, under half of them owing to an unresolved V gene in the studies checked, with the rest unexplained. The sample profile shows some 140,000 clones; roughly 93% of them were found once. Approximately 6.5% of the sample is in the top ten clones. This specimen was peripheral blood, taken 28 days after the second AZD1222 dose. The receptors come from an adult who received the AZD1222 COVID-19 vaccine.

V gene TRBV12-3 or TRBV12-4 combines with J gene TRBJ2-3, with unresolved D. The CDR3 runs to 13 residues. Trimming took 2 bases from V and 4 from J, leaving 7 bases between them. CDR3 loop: CASSLNPPDTQYF. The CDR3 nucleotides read TGTGCCAGCAGTTTAAATCCGCCAGATACGCAGTATTTT.

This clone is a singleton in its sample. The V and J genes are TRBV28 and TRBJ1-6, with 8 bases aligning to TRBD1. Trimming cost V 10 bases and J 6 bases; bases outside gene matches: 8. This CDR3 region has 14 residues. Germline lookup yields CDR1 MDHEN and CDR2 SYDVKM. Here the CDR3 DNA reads TGTGCCACATCTCAGGGGGCGCGTAATTCACCCCTCCACTTT. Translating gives CATSQGARNSPLHF.

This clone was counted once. CDR3 nucleotide sequence: TGTGCCAGTAAGACAGGGCTGGCAGCTTTCTTT. Translated, it gives CASKTGLAAFF. V is TRBV2 and J is TRBJ1-1; 7 nucleotides line up with TRBD1. V dropped 9 bases and J dropped 10; count of bases not matched to a gene: 8. The V gene's germline CDR1 is SNHLY and CDR2 FYNNEI. The CDR3 spans 11 residues.

The CDR3 DNA reads TGTGCCAGCAGTTTTGGGGGCGAGCAGTACTTC. Translation gives CASSFGGEQYF. The rearrangement links TRBV12-3 or TRBV12-4 to TRBJ2-7; D is perhaps TRBD1 or TRBD2 (5 bases each). The V end was cut by 3 bases, the J end by 6 bases, with 6 bases between. This CDR3 contains 11 residues.

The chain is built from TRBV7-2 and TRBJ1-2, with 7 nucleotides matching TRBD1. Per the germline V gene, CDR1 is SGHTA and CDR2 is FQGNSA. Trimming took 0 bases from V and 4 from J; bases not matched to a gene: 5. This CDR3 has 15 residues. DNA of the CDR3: TGTGCCAGCAGCTTAGCGGGGACAGACCTCTATGGCTACACCTTC. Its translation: CASSLAGTDLYGYTF.

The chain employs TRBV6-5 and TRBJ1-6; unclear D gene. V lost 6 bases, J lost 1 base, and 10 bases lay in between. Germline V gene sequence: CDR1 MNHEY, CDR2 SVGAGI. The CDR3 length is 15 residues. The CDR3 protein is CASSDPGSYNSPLHF. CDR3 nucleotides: TGTGCCAGCAGCGACCCTGGATCCTATAATTCACCCCTCCACTTT.

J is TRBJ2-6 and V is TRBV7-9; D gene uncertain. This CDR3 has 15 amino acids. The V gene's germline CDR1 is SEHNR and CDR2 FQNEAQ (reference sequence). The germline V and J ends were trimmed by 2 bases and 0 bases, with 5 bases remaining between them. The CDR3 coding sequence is TGTGCCAGCAGCTTAATGGACTCTGGGGCCAACGTCCTGACTTTC. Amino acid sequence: CASSLMDSGANVLTF.